This TCR beta chain was identified in a study of blood T cell repertoires in COVID-19. Germline V CDR1 and CDR2: LNHDA, SQIVND (reference sequence). The CDR3 totals 15 residues. Trimming took off 8 bases at V and 4 bases at J, with 18 bases between the two ends. Original analysis: Amplification with reference gene primers provided the estimates of nucleated cell counts. Repertoires were generated with immunoSEQ multiplex PCR, while TCRdb's copy carries only in-frame clones and drops some. V and J calls and clone size are given by that table; D and trimming were obtained from the DNA. The table includes 180,000 or so clones, 81% detected once.

Sequences were obtained from peripheral blood. This sequence joins TRBV19 and TRBJ1-5; D is undetermined. This TCR came from a woman in her thirties or forties with COVID-19, enrolled during active disease. The CDR3 reads CASLAVRVGNQPQHF. In DNA form, the CDR3 reads TGTGCCAGTTTGGCGGTTCGGGTCGGAAATCAGCCCCAGCATTTT.